This T cell receptor beta chain comes out of a study of molecular identifiers for immune sequencing clone quantification. Broader study findings: Even with more than 950,000 naive cells present, spiked Jurkat TCR RNA from one cell was reportedly detectable.

Trimming took 5 bases from V and 0 from J, leaving 14 bases between them. The CDR3 covers 15 residues. Germline lookup yields CDR1 SGHTA and CDR2 FQGNSA. TCRdb passed the PCR reads through MiXCR, listing each CDR3 protein once. The sample has about 36,000 distinct CDR3 sequences; around 20% are singletons. In this sample, this clonotype turned up many times. Antigen unknown. Isolation of naive CD8 T cells was achieved by sorting on a CD8+CD4-CCR7+CD45RA+ phenotype. The chain joins TRBV7-2 to TRBJ2-7; TRBD2 might be the D (7 bases). The sequence was obtained from a human donor in good health. Some libraries in this study had Jurkat cell RNA spiked in. Sequencing input: naive CD8+ T cells from blood, with Jurkat cell RNA spiked in. Subset indicated: FACS-sorted CD8+CD4-CCR7+CD45RA+ naive T cells. The CDR3 sequence is CASSPEGGSSYEQYF. The CDR3 region has the DNA TGTGCCAGCAGCCCCGAGGGGGGGAGCTCCTACGAGCAGTACTTC.